The 22 T cell receptor beta chains reported below all come from one sample, sequenced in a study of T-cell reconstitution after alpha-beta-depleted transplantation in children. Unique molecular identifiers tagged the TCRbeta library. TCRdb re-called the PCR reads through MiXCR, storing one row per CDR3 protein. The sample gives 250,000 to 350,000 distinct CDR3 sequences, about 10% of which show up once; roughly a tenth is in the top ten. The source was PBMCs from the stem cell graft donor, collected from the stem cell graft. Receptors were obtained from a human donor who donated a stem cell graft to a child with SCID.

This clonotype was recorded at least ten times. This rearrangement joins TRBV20-1 to TRBJ2-1, with 9 bases identical to TRBD2. CDR1 DFQATT and CDR2 SNEGSKA come from the germline V gene (reference sequence). The CDR3 contains 14 residues. V was clipped by 6 bases and J by 9 bases; unmatched bases: 12. The CDR3 DNA reads as TGCAGTGCCAGGCGCGGGGGGGTTGAGAGTGAGCAGTTCTTC. Translated: CSARRGGVESEQFF.

The chain joins TRBV14 to TRBJ2-7; D possibly corresponds to TRBD1 (5 bases). CDR3 length: 17 amino acids. V lost 4 bases and J lost 2, with 21 bases in between. Germline lookup yields CDR1 SGHDN and CDR2 FVKESK. The CDR3, as DNA: TGTGCCAGCAGCCCCATGACAGCCCTAGGGGAAACCTACGAGCAGTACTTC. Encoded protein: CASSPMTALGETYEQYF.

This clonotype was seen a few times. The chain links TRBV15 to TRBJ1-2; D gene ambiguous. Per the germline V gene, CDR1 is LNHNV and CDR2 is YYDKDF (reference sequence). Trimming cost V 0 bases and J 5 bases, with 10 bases left between them. The CDR3 has 14 residues. Here the CDR3 reads CATSRDRRLYGYTF. CDR3 nucleotide sequence: TGTGCCACCAGCAGAGATCGACGGTTATATGGCTACACCTTC.

This clonotype turned up a few times. This chain joins TRBV7-3 and TRBJ2-3, with D possibly matching TRBD1 (6 bases). The germline gives CDR1 SGHTA, CDR2 FQGTGA. Trimming shortened V by 1 base and J by 2 bases, and 7 bases separated the two germline ends. The CDR3 loop spans 14 amino acids. Here the CDR3 reads CASSLMGATDTQYF. CDR3 coding DNA: TGTGCCAGCAGCTTAATGGGGGCCACAGATACGCAGTATTTT.

This clonotype has more than one count but fewer than ten. This chain links TRBV10-1 with TRBJ2-7; D remains ambiguous. V gave up 2 bases and J gave up 2 bases, with 10 bases separating them. Germline V gives CDR1 WNHNN, CDR2 SYGVQD (reference sequence). This CDR3 region has 14 residues. The CDR3 sequence is CASSERPAPYEQYF. CDR3 nucleotide sequence: TGCGCCAGCAGTGAGCGCCCCGCTCCCTACGAGCAGTACTTC.

This clonotype was picked up a small number of times. The rearrangement uses TRBV12-3 or TRBV12-4 and TRBJ1-2, with unresolved D. Trimming stripped 7 bases from V and 3 bases from J, with 12 bases between. The CDR3 is 13 residues long. The CDR3: CASTLAGYYGYTF. The CDR3 DNA reads as TGTGCCAGCACCCTGGCGGGGTACTATGGCTACACCTTC.

This clonotype was counted at least ten times. V gene TRBV6-1 combines with J gene TRBJ2-2; 7 bases map to TRBD1. V dropped 5 bases and J dropped 1; count of bases not matched to a gene: 1. Germline V CDR1 and CDR2: MNHNS, SASEGT. The CDR3 is 14 amino acids. CDR3 DNA: TGTGCCAGCAGTCCAGGGGGGAACACCGGGGAGCTGTTTTTT. Its translation: CASSPGGNTGELFF.

V and J are TRBV2 and TRBJ2-2; unclear D gene. The CDR3 sequence is 14 residues long. Between the trimmed V and J ends, which lost 1 base and 1 base, there was a span of 4 bases. Per germline, CDR1 SNHLY and CDR2 FYNNEI. The DNA for the CDR3 is TGTGCCAGCAGTGAAGGCAAGAACACCGGGGAGCTGTTTTTT. Translated, it gives CASSEGKNTGELFF. Looking up the rest from reference TRBV2 and TRBJ2-2 gives the full variable domain: EPEVTQTPSHQVTQMGQEVILRCVPISNHLYFYWYRQILGQKVEFLVSFYNNEISEKSEIFDDQFSVERPDGSNFTLKIRSTKLEDSAMYFCASSEGKNTGELFFGEGSRLTVL.

This clonotype was seen at least ten times. This sequence joins TRBV3-1 and TRBJ2-7, with D possibly matching TRBD2 (5 bases). Deletions cut 2 bases from V and 5 bases from J, with 16 bases between. The V gene's germline CDR1 is LGHDT and CDR2 YNNKEL (reference sequence). This CDR3 has 15 residues. The CDR3 nucleotides are TGTGCCAGCAGCCAATTCCATGAGCGGTCCAACGAGCAGTACTTC. As protein: CASSQFHERSNEQYF.

The CDR3 sequence is CASSLVGEGEAFF. In DNA form, the CDR3 reads TGTGCCAGCAGTTTGGTGGGAGAGGGTGAAGCTTTCTTT. The chain joins TRBV12-3 or TRBV12-4 to TRBJ1-1; no definite D call. V was cut by 3 bases and J by 7 bases, with 12 bases left in between. The CDR3 sequence is 13 residues long.

This clonotype was counted at least ten times. The CDR3 bases are TGCGCCAGCAGCTTGAGGGGGGACAACACTGAAGCTTTCTTT. Protein: CASSLRGDNTEAFF. The rearrangement links TRBV5-1 to TRBJ1-1; maybe TRBD1 (6 bases). The V end was cut by 1 base, the J end by 2 bases, with 9 bases between. This CDR3 is 14 amino acids long. CDR1 and CDR2 from the germline V gene are SGHRS and YFSETQ.

This chain joins TRBV5-1 and TRBJ2-1, with TRBD1 identical over 9 bases. The CDR3 contains 16 residues. Germline V gene data show CDR1 as SGHRS and CDR2 as YFSETQ. J gave up 3 bases and V 0 bases, and 4 bases lay outside the gene matches. Written as DNA, the CDR3 is TGCGCCAGCAGCTTGGCCGGGACAGGGAACTACAATGAGCAGTTCTTC. It specifies CASSLAGTGNYNEQFF.

CDR3 loop: CASSPRQGTDTQYF. CDR3 DNA sequence: TGTGCCAGCAGCCCACGACAGGGCACAGATACGCAGTATTTT. The rearrangement links TRBV7-2 to TRBJ2-3, with TRBD1 as a possible D gene (6 bases). The CDR3 loop spans 14 amino acids. Trimming cost V 5 bases and J 1 base, with 10 bases left between them. The germline V gene encodes CDR1 SGHTA and CDR2 FQGNSA.

V is TRBV6-5 and J is TRBJ1-4, with 12 bases lining up with TRBD1. The CDR3 is 15 residues long. The germline V gene has CDR1 MNHEY and CDR2 SVGAGI. Unmatched junction bases numbered 5, after V lost 1 base and J lost 11 bases. DNA for the CDR3: TGTGCCAGCAGTTACTTAGGGACAGGGGGCAGGAAACTGTTTTTT. Translated: CASSYLGTGGRKLFF.

The sample holds many counts of this clonotype. The rearrangement links TRBV5-1 to TRBJ2-3; D is undetermined. V gave up 0 bases and J gave up 3 bases, with 2 bases separating them. This CDR3 has 12 amino acids. CDR1 is SGHRS and CDR2 is YFSETQ in the germline V gene. This CDR3 is CASSLETDTQYF. The CDR3, as DNA: TGCGCCAGCAGCTTGGAAACAGATACGCAGTATTTT.

This clonotype was counted ten times or more. This sequence joins TRBV4-2 and TRBJ1-1; no definite D call. CDR1 and CDR2 from the germline V gene are LGHNA and YNFKEQ. The CDR3 contains 12 residues. V was clipped by 0 bases and J by 6 bases, with 5 bases between them. The CDR3 nucleotides read TGTGCCAGCAGCCAAGACACCGCTGAAGCTTTCTTT. This translates into CASSQDTAEAFF.

The sample holds many counts of this clonotype. This chain connects TRBV5-1 to TRBJ1-1, with D uncertain. This CDR3 comprises 15 residues. Germline CDR1 reads SGHRS; CDR2 reads YFSETQ. Trimming took off 0 bases at V and 2 bases at J, with 11 bases between the two ends. DNA of the CDR3: TGCGCCAGCAGCTTGGGGTTGGGGATTAACACTGAAGCTTTCTTT. This codes for CASSLGLGINTEAFF.

The chain couples TRBV7-8 to TRBJ1-4; the D is unclear. From germline, CDR1 is SGHVS and CDR2 FQNEAQ. This CDR3 comprises 14 residues. With 2 bases removed from V and 6 bases from J, the gap between germline ends came to 10 bases. For the CDR3, the DNA is TGTGCCAGCAGCTTATATCCCCCGGATGAAAAACTGTTTTTT. Its protein is CASSLYPPDEKLFF.

This clonotype was seen at least ten times. The chain combines TRBV11-2 with TRBJ2-5; D call uncertain. Trimming shortened V by 4 bases and J by 5 bases, and 11 bases separated the two germline ends. The CDR3 spans 13 residues. CDR1 and CDR2 (germline): SGHAT, FQNNGV. The CDR3 nucleotides read TGTGCCAGCAGCTCCTACCACGTCGAGACCCAGTACTTC. The encoded protein is CASSSYHVETQYF.

This clonotype was seen once. This chain uses TRBV5-5 with TRBJ2-7; D is uncertain. CDR3 size: 15 residues. V lost 5 bases to trimming and J lost 2 bases, with 17 bases between them. In germline, CDR1 is SGHKS, CDR2 YYEKEE (reference sequence). The CDR3 bases are TGTGCCAGCAGTCAGGATTATCCATTAACCTACGAGCAGTACTTC. It yields the protein CASSQDYPLTYEQYF.

This clonotype was counted between two and nine times. The V call is TRBV7-6, the J call TRBJ2-7; the D gene could be TRBD1 or TRBD2 (5 bases each). This CDR3 contains 14 residues. Trimming took 0 bases from V and 5 from J, leaving 11 bases between them. The germline CDR1 and CDR2 sequences are SGHVS and FNYEAQ. The CDR3 DNA reads as TGTGCCAGCAGCTTAGCGATGGGGGTAGACGAGCAGTACTTC. Its translation: CASSLAMGVDEQYF.

This clonotype occurred many times. The V and J genes are TRBV5-6 and TRBJ2-1; D perhaps matches TRBD2 (6 bases). V was pared by 5 bases and J by 7 bases, with 13 bases between. Germline V lookup: CDR1 SGHDT, CDR2 YYEEEE. The CDR3 totals 13 residues. CDR3 loop: CASRFAGFNEQFF. In DNA, the CDR3 is TGTGCCAGCAGATTTGCGGGATTTAATGAGCAGTTCTTC.